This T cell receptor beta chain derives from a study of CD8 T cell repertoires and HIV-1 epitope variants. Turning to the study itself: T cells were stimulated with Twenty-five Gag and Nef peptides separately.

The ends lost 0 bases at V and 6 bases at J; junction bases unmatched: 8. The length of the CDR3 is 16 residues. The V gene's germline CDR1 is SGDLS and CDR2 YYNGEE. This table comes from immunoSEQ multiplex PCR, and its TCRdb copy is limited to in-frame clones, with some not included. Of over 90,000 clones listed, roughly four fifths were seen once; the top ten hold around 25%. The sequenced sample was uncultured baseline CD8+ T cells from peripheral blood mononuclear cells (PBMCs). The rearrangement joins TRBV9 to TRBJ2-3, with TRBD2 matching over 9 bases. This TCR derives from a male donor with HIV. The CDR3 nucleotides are TGTGCCAGCAGCGTAGACCCGCGGGGGGGCCTCGATACGCAGTATTTT. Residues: CASSVDPRGGLDTQYF.